This TCR beta chain is from a study of T cell repertoires in cytomegalovirus infection. Study outcomes and limitations: Dominating the ex vivo response were TCR beta clonotypes that were CMV-specific and HLA-C-restricted.

This clonotype was detected many times. Its antigen remains unidentified. TCRdb used MiXCR to reprocess the reads, holding one entry per CDR3 protein. The data contain 380,000 or so distinct CDR3 sequences, about a third of them seen just once; the ten biggest clones take up approximately 12%. Germline CDR1 and CDR2: SGHDT and YYEEEE. This CDR3 is 14 amino acids long. The V end was cut by 0 bases, the J end by 0 bases, with 5 bases between. The sequenced sample was cultured PBMCs, obtained from culture after CMV antigen stimulation. The genes are TRBV5-6 and TRBJ2-3; no reliable D call. The origin of this receptor is a human donor in good health (CMV status not recorded). Some clones in this sample may be carry-over from other donors' samples. CDR3 amino acids: CASSLGLSTDTQYF. The DNA for the CDR3 is TGTGCCAGCAGCTTGGGACTCAGCACAGATACGCAGTATTTT.